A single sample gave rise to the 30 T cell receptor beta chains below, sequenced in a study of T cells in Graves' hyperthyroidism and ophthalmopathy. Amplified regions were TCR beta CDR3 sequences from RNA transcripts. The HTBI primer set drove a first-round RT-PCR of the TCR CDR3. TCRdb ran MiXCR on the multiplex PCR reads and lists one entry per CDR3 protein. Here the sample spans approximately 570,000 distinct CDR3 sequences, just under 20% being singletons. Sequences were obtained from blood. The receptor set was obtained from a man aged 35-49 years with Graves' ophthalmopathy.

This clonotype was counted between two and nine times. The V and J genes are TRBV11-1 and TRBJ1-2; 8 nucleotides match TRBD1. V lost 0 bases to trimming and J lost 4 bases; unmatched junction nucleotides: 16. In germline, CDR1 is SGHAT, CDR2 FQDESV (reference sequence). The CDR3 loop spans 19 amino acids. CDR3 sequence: CASSLAAGPQGALSYGYTF. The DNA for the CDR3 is TGTGCCAGCAGCTTAGCTGCCGGACCGCAGGGGGCGTTGAGCTATGGCTACACCTTC.

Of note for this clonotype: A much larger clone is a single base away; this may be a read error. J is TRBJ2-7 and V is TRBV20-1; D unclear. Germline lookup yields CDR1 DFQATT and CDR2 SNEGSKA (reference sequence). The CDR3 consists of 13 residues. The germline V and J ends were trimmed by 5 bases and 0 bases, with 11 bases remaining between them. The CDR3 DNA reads TGCAGTGCTGCGACTCGTTTCTCCTACGAGCAGTACTTC. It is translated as CSAATRFSYEQYF.

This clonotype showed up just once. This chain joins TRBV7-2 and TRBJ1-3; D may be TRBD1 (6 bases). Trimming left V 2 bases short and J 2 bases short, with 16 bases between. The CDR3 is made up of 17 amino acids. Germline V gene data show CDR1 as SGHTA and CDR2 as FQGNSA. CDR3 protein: CASSLPSGGAAGNTIYF. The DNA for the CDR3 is TGTGCCAGCAGCTTACCCAGCGGGGGGGCTGCTGGAAACACCATATATTTT.

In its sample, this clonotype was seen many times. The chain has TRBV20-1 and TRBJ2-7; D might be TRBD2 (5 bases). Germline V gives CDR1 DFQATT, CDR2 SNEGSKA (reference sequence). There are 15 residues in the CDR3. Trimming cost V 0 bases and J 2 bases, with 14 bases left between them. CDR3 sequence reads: CSARDQRTRPYEQYF. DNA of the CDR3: TGCAGTGCTAGAGATCAGAGGACTCGGCCCTACGAGCAGTACTTC.

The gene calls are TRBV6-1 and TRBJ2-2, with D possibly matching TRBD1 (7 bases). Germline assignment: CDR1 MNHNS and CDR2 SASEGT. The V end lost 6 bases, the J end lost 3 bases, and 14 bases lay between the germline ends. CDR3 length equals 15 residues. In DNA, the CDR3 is TGTGCCAGCAGGGCGACAGGGACTCACACCGGGGAGCTGTTTTTT. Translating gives CASRATGTHTGELFF.

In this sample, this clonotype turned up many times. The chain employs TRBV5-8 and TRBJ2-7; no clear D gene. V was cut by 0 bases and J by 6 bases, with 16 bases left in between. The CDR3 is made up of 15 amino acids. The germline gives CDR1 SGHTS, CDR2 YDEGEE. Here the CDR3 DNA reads TGTGCCAGCAGCTTGGCCATAGGAAGATCAGGCGAGCAGTACTTC. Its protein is CASSLAIGRSGEQYF.

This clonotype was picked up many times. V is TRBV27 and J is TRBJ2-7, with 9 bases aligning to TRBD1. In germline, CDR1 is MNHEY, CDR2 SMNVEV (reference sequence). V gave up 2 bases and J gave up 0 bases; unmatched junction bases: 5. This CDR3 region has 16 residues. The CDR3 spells CASSLGGQGLSYEQYF. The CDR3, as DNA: TGTGCCAGCAGTTTAGGGGGACAGGGTCTCTCCTACGAGCAGTACTTC.

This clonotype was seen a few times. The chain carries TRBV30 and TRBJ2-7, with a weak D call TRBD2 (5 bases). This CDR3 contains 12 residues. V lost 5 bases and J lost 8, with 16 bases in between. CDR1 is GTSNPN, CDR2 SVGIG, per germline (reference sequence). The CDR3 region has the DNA TGTGCCTGGTTTCCCGGGCCGACTAAGCAGTACTTC. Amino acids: CAWFPGPTKQYF. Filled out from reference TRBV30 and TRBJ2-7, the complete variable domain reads SQTIHQWPATLVQPVGSPLSLECTVEGTSNPNLYWYRQAAGRGLQLLFYSVGIGQISSEVPQNLSASRPQDRQFILSSKKLLLSDSGFYLCAWFPGPTKQYFGPGTRLTVT.

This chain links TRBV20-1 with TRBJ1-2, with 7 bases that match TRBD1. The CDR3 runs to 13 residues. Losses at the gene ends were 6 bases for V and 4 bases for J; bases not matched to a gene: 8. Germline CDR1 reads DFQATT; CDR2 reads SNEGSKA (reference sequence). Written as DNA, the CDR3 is TGCAGTGCCGGGGACAGAGGGTCCTATGGCTACACCTTC. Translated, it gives CSAGDRGSYGYTF.

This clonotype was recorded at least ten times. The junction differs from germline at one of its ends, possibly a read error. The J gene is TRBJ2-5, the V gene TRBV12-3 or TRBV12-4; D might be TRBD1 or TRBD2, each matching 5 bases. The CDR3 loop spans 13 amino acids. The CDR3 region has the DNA TGTGCCAGCAGTTTCGGGGCGTCCCCTCATCAGGACTTC. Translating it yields CASSFGASPHQDF.

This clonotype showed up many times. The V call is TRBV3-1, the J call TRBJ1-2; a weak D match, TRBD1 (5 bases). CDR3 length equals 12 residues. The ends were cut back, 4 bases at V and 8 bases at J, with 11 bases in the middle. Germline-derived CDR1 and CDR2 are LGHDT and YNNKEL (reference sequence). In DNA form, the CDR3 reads TGTGCCAGCAGCCTCCGGCAGGGAGGCTACACCTTC. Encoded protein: CASSLRQGGYTF.

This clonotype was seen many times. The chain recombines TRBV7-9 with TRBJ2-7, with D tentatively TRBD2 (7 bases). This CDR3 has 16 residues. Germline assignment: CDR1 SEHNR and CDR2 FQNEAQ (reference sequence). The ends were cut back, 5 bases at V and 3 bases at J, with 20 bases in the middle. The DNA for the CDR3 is TGTGCCAGCAGCCCTATCTCTGGGGGGGCTCACTACGAGCAGTACTTC. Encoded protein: CASSPISGGAHYEQYF.

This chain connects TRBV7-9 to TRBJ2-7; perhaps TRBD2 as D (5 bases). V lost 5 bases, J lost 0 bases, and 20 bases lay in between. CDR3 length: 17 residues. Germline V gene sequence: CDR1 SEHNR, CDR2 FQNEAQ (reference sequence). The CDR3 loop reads CASSPRSPGDVSYEQYF. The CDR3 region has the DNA TGTGCCAGCAGCCCCCGGTCCCCCGGGGATGTCTCCTACGAGCAGTACTTC.

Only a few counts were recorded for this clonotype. CDR3: CASSRTGGGANVLTF. Here the CDR3 DNA reads TGTGCCAGCAGCCGGACAGGTGGGGGGGCCAACGTCCTGACTTTC. The rearrangement links TRBV5-6 to TRBJ2-6; 7 nucleotides match TRBD1. The CDR3 sequence is 15 residues long. Germline V gene data show CDR1 as SGHDT and CDR2 as YYEEEE. With 4 bases clipped from V and 4 bases from J, the junction kept 5 bases outside the gene matches. The full variable domain, rest sourced from reference TRBV5-6 and TRBJ2-6, is DAGVTQSPTHLIKTRGQQVTLRCSPKSGHDTVSWYQQALGQGPQFIFQYYEEEERQRGNFPDRFSGHQFPNYSSELNVNALLLGDSALYLCASSRTGGGANVLTFGAGSRLTVL.

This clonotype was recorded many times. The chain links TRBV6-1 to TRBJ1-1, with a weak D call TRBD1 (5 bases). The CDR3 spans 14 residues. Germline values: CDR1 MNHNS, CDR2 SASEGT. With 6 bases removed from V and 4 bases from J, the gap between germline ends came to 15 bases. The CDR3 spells CASRPGQGGTEAFF. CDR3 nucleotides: TGTGCCAGCAGACCCGGACAAGGCGGCACTGAAGCTTTCTTT.

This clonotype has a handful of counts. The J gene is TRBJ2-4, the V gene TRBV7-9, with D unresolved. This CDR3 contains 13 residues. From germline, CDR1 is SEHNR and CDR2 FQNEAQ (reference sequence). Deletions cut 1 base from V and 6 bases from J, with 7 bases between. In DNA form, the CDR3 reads TGTGCCAGCAGCTTAGATCTGGGAAACATTCAGTACTTC. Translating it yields CASSLDLGNIQYF.

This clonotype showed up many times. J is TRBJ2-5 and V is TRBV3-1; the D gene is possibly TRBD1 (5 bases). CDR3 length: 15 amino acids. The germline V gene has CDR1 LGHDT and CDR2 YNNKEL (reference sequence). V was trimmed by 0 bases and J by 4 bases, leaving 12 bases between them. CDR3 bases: TGTGCCAGCAGCCAAGATCCGATGGGGCGAGAGACCCAGTACTTC. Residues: CASSQDPMGRETQYF.

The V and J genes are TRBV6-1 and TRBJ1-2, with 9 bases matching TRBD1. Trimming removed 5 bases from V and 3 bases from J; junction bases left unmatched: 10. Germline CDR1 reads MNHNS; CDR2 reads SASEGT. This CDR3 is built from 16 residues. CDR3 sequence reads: CASSTGMRTGDYGYTF. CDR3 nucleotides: TGTGCCAGCAGTACCGGCATGAGGACAGGGGACTATGGCTACACCTTC.

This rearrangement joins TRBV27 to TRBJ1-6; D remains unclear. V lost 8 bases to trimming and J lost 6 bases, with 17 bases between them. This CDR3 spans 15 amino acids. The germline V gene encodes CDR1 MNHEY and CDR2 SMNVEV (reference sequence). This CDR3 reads CASGPRGRANSPLHF. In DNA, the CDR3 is TGTGCCAGCGGGCCTCGGGGAAGGGCTAATTCACCCCTCCACTTT.

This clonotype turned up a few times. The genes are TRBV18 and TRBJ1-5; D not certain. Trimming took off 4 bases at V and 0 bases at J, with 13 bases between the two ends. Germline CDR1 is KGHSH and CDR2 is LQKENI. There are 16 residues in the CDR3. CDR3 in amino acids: CASSRRQANSNQPQHF. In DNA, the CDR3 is TGTGCCAGCTCACGTCGCCAGGCGAATAGCAATCAGCCCCAGCATTTT.

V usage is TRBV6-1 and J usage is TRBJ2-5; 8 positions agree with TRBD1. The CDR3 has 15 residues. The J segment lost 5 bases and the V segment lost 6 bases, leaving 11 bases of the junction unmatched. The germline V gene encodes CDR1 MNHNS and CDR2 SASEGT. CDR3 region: CASSPGQGMGETQYF. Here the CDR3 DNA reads TGTGCCAGCAGCCCCGGACAGGGTATGGGGGAGACCCAGTACTTC.

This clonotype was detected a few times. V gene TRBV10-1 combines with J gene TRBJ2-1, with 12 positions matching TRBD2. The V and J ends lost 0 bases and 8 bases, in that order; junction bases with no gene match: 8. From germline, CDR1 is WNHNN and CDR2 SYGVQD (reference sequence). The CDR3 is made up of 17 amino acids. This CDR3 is CASSESPGTSGWYEQFF. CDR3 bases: TGCGCCAGCAGTGAGTCACCCGGGACTAGCGGGTGGTATGAGCAGTTCTTC.

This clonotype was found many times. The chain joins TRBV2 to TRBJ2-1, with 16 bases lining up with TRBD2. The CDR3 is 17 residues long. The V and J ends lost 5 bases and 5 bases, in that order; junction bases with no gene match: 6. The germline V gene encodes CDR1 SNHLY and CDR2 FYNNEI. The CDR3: CASSMGLAGGPNNEQFF. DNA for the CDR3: TGTGCCAGCAGTATGGGACTAGCGGGAGGGCCTAACAATGAGCAGTTCTTC. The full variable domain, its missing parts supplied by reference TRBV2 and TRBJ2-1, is EPEVTQTPSHQVTQMGQEVILRCVPISNHLYFYWYRQILGQKVEFLVSFYNNEISEKSEIFDDQFSVERPDGSNFTLKIRSTKLEDSAMYFCASSMGLAGGPNNEQFFGPGTRLTVL.

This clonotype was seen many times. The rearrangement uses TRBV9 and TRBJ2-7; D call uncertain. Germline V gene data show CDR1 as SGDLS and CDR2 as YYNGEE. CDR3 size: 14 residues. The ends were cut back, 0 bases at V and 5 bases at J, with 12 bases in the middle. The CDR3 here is CASSVDKGHNEQYF. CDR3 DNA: TGTGCCAGCAGCGTAGATAAGGGCCACAACGAGCAGTACTTC. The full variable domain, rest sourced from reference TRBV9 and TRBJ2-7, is DSGVTQTPKHLITATGQRVTLRCSPRSGDLSVYWYQQSLDQGLQFLIQYYNGEERAKGNILERFSAQQFPDLHSELNLSSLELGDSALYFCASSVDKGHNEQYFGPGTRLTVT.

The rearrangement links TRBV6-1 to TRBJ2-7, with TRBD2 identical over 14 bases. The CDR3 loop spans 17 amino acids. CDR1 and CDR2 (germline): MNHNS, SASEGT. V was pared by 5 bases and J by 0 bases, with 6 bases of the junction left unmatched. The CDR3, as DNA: TGTGCCAGCAGTCTCGGGACTAGCGGGGGCCCCTCCTACGAGCAGTACTTC. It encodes CASSLGTSGGPSYEQYF.

CDR3 DNA sequence: TGTGCCAGCAGCCCCCGGGACAGGGCTTATAATCAGCCCCAGCATTTT. Its translation: CASSPRDRAYNQPQHF. The chain uses TRBV28 and TRBJ1-5, with TRBD1 identical over 9 bases. The trim removed 6 bases at V and 4 bases at J, leaving 10 bases unmatched. The CDR3 consists of 16 residues. Germline lookup yields CDR1 MDHEN and CDR2 SYDVKM.

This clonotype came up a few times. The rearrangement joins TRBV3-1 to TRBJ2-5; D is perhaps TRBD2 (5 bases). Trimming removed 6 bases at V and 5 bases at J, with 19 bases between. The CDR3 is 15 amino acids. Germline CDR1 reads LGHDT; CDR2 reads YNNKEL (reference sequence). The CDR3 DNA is TGTGCCAGCAGTGAAATAGAAGCGGTTGGGGAGACCCAGTACTTC. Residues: CASSEIEAVGETQYF.

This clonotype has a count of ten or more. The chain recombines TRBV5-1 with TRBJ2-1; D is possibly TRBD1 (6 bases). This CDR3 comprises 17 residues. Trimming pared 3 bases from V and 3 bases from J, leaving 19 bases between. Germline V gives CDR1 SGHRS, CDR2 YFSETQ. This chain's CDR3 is CASSSLPHRVFYNEQFF. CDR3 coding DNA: TGCGCCAGCAGCTCCCTTCCGCACAGGGTTTTCTACAATGAGCAGTTCTTC.

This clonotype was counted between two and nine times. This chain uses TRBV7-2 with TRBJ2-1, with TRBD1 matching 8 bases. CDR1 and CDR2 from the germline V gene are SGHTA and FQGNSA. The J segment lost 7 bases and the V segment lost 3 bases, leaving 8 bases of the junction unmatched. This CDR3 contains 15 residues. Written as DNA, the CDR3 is TGTGCCAGCAGCTTTGCTCAGGGGGCGGGGAATGAGCAGTTCTTC. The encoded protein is CASSFAQGAGNEQFF. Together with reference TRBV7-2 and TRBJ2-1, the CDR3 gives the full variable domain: GAGVSQSPSNKVTEKGKDVELRCDPISGHTALYWYRQSLGQGLEFLIYFQGNSAPDKSGLPSDRFSAERTGGSVSTLTIQRTQQEDSAVYLCASSFAQGAGNEQFFGPGTRLTVL.

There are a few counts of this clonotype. As DNA, the CDR3 is TGTGCCAGCAGCCCGCGGACAGCGCGATATGGCTACACCTTC. It translates to CASSPRTARYGYTF. This rearrangement joins TRBV5-8 to TRBJ1-2; a possible D gene is TRBD1 (6 bases). The CDR3 has 14 amino acids. Trimming left V 4 bases short and J 5 bases short, with 15 bases between. The germline V gene encodes CDR1 SGHTS and CDR2 YDEGEE.